This T cell receptor beta chain was obtained from a study of blood T cell repertoires in COVID-19 (dated by TCRdb to 2019 to 2021). The study in broad terms: Samples from collaborators originated in the United States, Italy and Spain and spanned both the acute and convalescent phases of COVID-19. The prospective study material was composed of cDNA or gDNA derived from T cells, B-cell-depleted T cells, or PBMCs. The dataset comprised deeply sampled blood TCRbeta repertoires from subjects exposed to, actively infected with, or recovered from COVID-19. The repertoires were released in a freely available public database meant as a resource for research on the immune response to SARS-CoV-2. The samples were drawn from the first 160 participants of the ongoing ImmuneRACE study and from over a thousand subjects provided by 6 global collaborators. The sample metadata nearly always contained a de-identified subject ID, COVID-19 status, age in years and sex. Where available, HLA class I and class II types were obtained from metadata supplied by the sample provider rather than from assay-based typing.

In Seattle, one collaborating source enrolled patients while the infection was active and tracked those patients longitudinally over the course of disease. Each collaborating institution followed its own protocols to collect whole blood in K2EDTA tubes. For TCRbeta analysis, collaborators shipped samples as frozen whole blood, isolated PBMCs, or DNA extracted from either of those sample types. Points the paper makes about the study in general: The quantity of clinical and demographic metadata differed by source and by participant and was supplied without curation.

For CDR1 and CDR2, the germline V gene (reference sequence) lists SEHNR and FQNEAQ. Compared with germline, V lacks 4 bases and J lacks 3 bases; bases without a gene match: 6. The CDR3 runs 16 amino acids, cysteine and phenylalanine included. Only CDR3 DNA is held: 48 bases, read in frame from base 1. TCRbeta CDR3 regions were amplified from genomic DNA by means of the immunoSEQ Assay, a bias-controlled multiplex PCR. In the authors' own workflow: The number of nucleated cells in each sample was estimated by amplification of reference gene primers within the assay. To quantify the absolute abundance of each unique TCRbeta CDR3 rearrangement, sequence reads were collapsed and filtered. Productive Simpson clonality was computed per sample as the square root of Simpson's diversity index over productive rearrangements. Here the immuneACCESS table is served through TCRdb, limited to in-frame sequences with V and J called. Missing clones are a known gap in these copies; in checked studies unresolved V genes cover under half, and the rest lacks a known reason. V, J and clone size are taken as reported in that table, and D and trimming were inferred from the DNA itself. Across this sample there are about 300,000 clones, with about 91% seen only once. Around 1.6% of the sample comes from the top ten.

Notes on this clone: Its cognate antigen has yet to be identified. Per-base quality was not reported, and no clone a single base away is much larger than it.

The source is a woman aged 30 to 39 with COVID-19, enrolled during active disease. Input material: peripheral blood. This receptor chain uses TRBV7-9 and TRBJ1-4; 9 central bases correspond to TRBD1. The nucleotides read TGTGCCAGCAGCTCGCCCCGGGACAGGGCTAATGAAAAACTGTTTTTT. Translated, it reads CASSSPRDRANEKLFF.